The clone carrying this T cell receptor (beta chain) was seen once. The entry originates in a study of blood T cell repertoires in COVID-19. Overall study: PBMCs, B-cell-depleted T cells, or T cells were the source of the cDNA or gDNA that made up the material.

As handled by the study authors: Using reference gene primer amplification, nucleated cell counts were estimated. Using immunoSEQ multiplex PCR, the repertoire was profiled, and TCRdb retains in-frame clones only, with some absent. V, J and clone size are taken as reported in that table, and D and trimming were inferred from the DNA itself. The sample records about 97,000 clones, about 84% being singletons. This receptor was identified in a man aged 55 to 70 with acute or convalescent COVID-19. The source material was peripheral blood.

The CDR3 is CASSFLQNPSTDTQYF. CDR3 sequence (DNA): TGTGCCAGCAGCTTCCTTCAGAATCCTAGCACAGATACGCAGTATTTT. This chain links TRBV5-8 with TRBJ2-3; D remains unclear. The V gene's germline CDR1 is SGHTS and CDR2 YDEGEE. The CDR3 spans 16 residues. Trimming shortened V by 2 bases and J by 0 bases, and 13 bases separated the two germline ends.